This is a list of T cell receptor beta chains from one sample in a study of T cells in Graves' hyperthyroidism and ophthalmopathy. From the multiplex PCR reads, TCRdb called clonotypes with MiXCR, one entry per CDR3 protein. The sample yields over 700,000 distinct CDR3 sequences, 18% seen once. The sample taken for sequencing was blood. The receptors were sampled from a woman aged 50 to 60 with Graves' hyperthyroidism that later progressed to Graves' ophthalmopathy. Both conserved end residues are part of each CDR3. Fields, in order: CDR3 protein, V gene, J gene, D gene. The D gene is left open where the match is weak.

CSGPSRNIQYF,TRBV20-1,TRBJ2-4,-
CASRVNYEKLFF,TRBV25-1,TRBJ1-4,-
CASSLVDGGQGWETQYF,TRBV12-3/TRBV12-4,TRBJ2-5,TRBD1
CASTPGPYEQYF,TRBV5-8,TRBJ2-7,-
CASSPDADRVGGYTF,TRBV11-2,TRBJ1-2,TRBD1
CASSVHYRPNTGELFF,TRBV9,TRBJ2-2,-
CASSQGTVTNEKLFF,TRBV4-1,TRBJ1-4,-
CASSLAFEGGNTGELFF,TRBV5-5,TRBJ2-2,-
CASSLSQETQYF,TRBV5-1,TRBJ2-5,-
CSARDPDTQETQYF,TRBV20-1,TRBJ2-5,-
CASSFLLAYFTDTQYF,TRBV7-9,TRBJ2-3,-
CASSLQGAWGQPQHF,TRBV5-1,TRBJ1-5,TRBD1
CASRLDRNTDTQYF,TRBV14,TRBJ2-3,TRBD1
CASSPRTSGDWGNEQFF,TRBV7-8,TRBJ2-1,TRBD2
CASSLDRTSGGTDTQYF,TRBV11-2,TRBJ2-3,TRBD2
CASSMWGTSNQPQHF,TRBV19,TRBJ1-5,-
CSVTTGISNQPQHF,TRBV29-1,TRBJ1-5,-
CASSIYRDPSNQPQHF,TRBV19,TRBJ1-5,-
CASGLENTGPQHF,TRBV12-3/TRBV12-4,TRBJ1-5,-
CSARRSGYGYTF,TRBV20-1,TRBJ1-2,-
CASSGRTGYTEKLFF,TRBV7-9,TRBJ1-4,TRBD1
CASSAATETQYF,TRBV14,TRBJ2-5,-
CASGGHNEDTQYF,TRBV27,TRBJ2-3,-
CASGGSNQPQHF,TRBV12-3/TRBV12-4,TRBJ1-5,-
CATSRGWGDGTEAFF,TRBV15,TRBJ1-1,-
CSAIIAGGRTDTQYF,TRBV20-1,TRBJ2-3,TRBD2
CASSGQGRGAEAFF,TRBV6-1,TRBJ1-1,TRBD1
CSAEQGDTDTQYF,TRBV20-1,TRBJ2-3,TRBD1